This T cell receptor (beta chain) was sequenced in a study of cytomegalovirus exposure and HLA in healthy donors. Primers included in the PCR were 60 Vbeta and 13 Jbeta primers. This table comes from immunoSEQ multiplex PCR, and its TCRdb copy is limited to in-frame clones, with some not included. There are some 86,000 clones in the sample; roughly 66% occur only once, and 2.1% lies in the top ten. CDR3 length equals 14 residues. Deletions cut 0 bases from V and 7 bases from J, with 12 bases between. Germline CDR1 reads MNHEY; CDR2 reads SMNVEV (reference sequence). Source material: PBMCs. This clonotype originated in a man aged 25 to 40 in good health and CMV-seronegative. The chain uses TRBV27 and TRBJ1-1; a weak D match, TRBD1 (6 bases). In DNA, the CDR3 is TGTGCCAGCAGTTTATCAAAGGGGGTTGATGAAGCTTTCTTT. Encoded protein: CASSLSKGVDEAFF.